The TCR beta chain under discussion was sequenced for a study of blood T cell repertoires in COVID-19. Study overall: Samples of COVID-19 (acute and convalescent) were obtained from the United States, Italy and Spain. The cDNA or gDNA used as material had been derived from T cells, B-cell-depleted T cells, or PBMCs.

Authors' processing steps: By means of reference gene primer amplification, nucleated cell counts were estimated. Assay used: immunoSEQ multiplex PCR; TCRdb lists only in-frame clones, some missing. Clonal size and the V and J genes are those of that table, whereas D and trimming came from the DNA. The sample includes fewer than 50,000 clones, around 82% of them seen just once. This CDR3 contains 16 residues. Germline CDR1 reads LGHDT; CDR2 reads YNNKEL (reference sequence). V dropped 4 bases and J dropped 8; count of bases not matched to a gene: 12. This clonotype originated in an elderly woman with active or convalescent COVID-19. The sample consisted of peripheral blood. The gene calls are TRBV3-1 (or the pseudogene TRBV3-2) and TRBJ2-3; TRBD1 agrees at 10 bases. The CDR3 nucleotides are TGTGCCAGCAGCCCTTGGACAGGGGGTCCTGCTAGTACGCAGTATTTT. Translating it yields CASSPWTGGPASTQYF.